This TCR beta chain came from a study of T-cell memory formation after mild COVID-19. The CDR3 is 15 residues long. CDR1 ENHRY and CDR2 SYGVKD come from the germline V gene. The J segment lost 6 bases and the V segment lost 3 bases, leaving 6 bases of the junction unmatched. In TCRdb, the 5' RACE reads were re-called with MiXCR into one record per CDR3 protein. The repertoire has under 200,000 distinct CDR3 sequences, 11% of them found once; the top ten carry about 3.5%. As concerns this clonotype: Its antigen is not known.

Study-wide points: For contracting clones, CD4+ ones sat mainly in CM and EM, CD8+ in EMRA.

The sequencing input was PBMCs or a T cell subset sorted from them (not recorded which). The chain links TRBV10-3 to TRBJ2-1, with 9 bases that match TRBD2. This sequence originates from a man younger than 35 who had mild COVID-19 (a few samples of this study predate the infection). Cell type and time point are not known. The CDR3: CAISDLARGGNEQFF. CDR3 DNA: TGTGCCATCAGTGATTTAGCGCGGGGGGGCAATGAGCAGTTCTTC.